This T cell receptor beta chain appears in the sequencing data of a study of regulatory T cells in long-lasting Graves disease. Overall study results and limits: Persistent patients had a count of shared public clonotypes (approximately 3,000) that exceeded that of new patients (almost 1,000). Persistent disease exhibited a predilection for TRBV28, TRBJ1-2 and TRBJ2-5.

V was pared by 3 bases and J by 8 bases, with 8 bases of the junction left unmatched. Per the germline V gene, CDR1 is MDHEN and CDR2 is SYDVKM. The CDR3 runs to 15 residues. The table lists this clonotype with many counts. The antigen is not known. Described time point: newly diagnosed GD, antithyroid drugs for less than 3 months. Preparation of the TCR library used RNA extracted from PBMCs. In building TCR beta libraries, iRepertoire HTBI primers were used together with Arm-PCR of CDR3 regions. TCRdb re-analysed the multiplex PCR reads in MiXCR, keeping a single row per CDR3 protein. The data contain around 480,000 distinct CDR3 sequences, around 15% of them singletons. The sample was also reused in another study, on T cells in Graves' hyperthyroidism and ophthalmopathy.

The sequence was obtained from a man aged 35-49 years with Graves disease. The V and J genes are TRBV28 and TRBJ2-1; 9 bases agree with TRBD1. The source was peripheral blood mononuclear cells (PBMCs), collected at new diagnosis, from a patient treated with antithyroid drugs. The CDR3 coding sequence is TGTGCCAGCAGTTTCAGGACAGGGGATTTCGATGAGCAGTTCTTC. Its translation: CASSFRTGDFDEQFF.